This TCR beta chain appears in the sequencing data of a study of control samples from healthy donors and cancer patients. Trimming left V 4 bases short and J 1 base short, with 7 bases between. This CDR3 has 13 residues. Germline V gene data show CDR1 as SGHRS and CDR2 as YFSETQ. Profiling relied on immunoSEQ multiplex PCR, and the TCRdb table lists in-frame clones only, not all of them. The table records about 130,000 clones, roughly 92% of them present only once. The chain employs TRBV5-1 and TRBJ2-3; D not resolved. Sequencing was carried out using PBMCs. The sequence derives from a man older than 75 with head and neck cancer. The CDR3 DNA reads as TGCGCCAGCAGCCTGCAGGGCACAGATACGCAGTATTTT. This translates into CASSLQGTDTQYF.